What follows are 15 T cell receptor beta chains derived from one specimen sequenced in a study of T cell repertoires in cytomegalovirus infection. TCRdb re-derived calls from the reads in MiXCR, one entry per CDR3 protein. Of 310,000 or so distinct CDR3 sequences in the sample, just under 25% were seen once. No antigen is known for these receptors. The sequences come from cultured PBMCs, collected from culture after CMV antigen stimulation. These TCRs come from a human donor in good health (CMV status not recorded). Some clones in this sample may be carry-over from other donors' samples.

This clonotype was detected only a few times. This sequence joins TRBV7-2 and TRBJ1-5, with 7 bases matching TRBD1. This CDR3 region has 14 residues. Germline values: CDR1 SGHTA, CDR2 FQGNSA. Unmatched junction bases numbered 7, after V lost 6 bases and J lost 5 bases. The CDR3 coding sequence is TGTGCCAGCAGTTCGGGACAGCCTTATCAGCCCCAGCATTTT. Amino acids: CASSSGQPYQPQHF.

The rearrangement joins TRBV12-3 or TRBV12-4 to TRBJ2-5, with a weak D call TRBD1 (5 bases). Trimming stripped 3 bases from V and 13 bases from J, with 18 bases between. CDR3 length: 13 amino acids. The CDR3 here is CASSFRPGSRVYF. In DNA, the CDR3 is TGTGCCAGCAGTTTTCGGCCCGGGTCCAGGGTGTACTTC.

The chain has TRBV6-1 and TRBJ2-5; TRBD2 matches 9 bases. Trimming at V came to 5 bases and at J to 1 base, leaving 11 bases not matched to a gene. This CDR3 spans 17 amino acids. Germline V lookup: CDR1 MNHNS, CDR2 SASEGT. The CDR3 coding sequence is TGTGCCAGCAGTCCCCGGGGTAGCGGGAGATCCCAAGAGACCCAGTACTTC. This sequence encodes CASSPRGSGRSQETQYF.

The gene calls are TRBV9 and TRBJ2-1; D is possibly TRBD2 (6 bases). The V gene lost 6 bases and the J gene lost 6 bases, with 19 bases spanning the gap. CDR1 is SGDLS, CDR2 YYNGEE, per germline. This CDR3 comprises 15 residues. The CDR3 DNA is TGTGCCAGCACCCAGACCGGGACTGGACGCAATGAGCAGTTCTTC. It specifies CASTQTGTGRNEQFF.

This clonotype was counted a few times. The CDR3 nucleotides read TGTGCCACCAAAACCGACAGGGGGCTGAATGAGCAGTTCTTC. The encoded protein is CATKTDRGLNEQFF. This rearrangement joins TRBV12-3 or TRBV12-4 to TRBJ2-1; 10 positions agree with TRBD1. The length of the CDR3 is 14 residues. The J segment lost 7 bases and the V segment lost 10 bases, leaving 10 bases of the junction unmatched.

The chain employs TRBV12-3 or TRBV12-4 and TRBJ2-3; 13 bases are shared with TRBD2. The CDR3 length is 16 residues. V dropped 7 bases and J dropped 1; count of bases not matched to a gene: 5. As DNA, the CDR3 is TGTGCCAGCACCTGGACTAGCGGGAGTGGCACAGATACGCAGTATTTT. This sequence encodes CASTWTSGSGTDTQYF.

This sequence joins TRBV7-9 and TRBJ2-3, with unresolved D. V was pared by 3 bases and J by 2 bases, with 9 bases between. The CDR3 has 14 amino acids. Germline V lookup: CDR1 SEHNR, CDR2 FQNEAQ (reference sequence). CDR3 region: CASSFSPITDTQYF. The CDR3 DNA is TGTGCCAGCAGCTTTAGTCCGATCACAGATACGCAGTATTTT.

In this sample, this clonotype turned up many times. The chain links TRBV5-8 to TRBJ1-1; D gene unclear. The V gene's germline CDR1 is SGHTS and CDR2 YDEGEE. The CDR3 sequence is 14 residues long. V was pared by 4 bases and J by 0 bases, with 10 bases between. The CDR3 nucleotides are TGTGCCAGCAGCCCGGGCATTTTGAACACTGAAGCTTTCTTT. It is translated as CASSPGILNTEAFF.

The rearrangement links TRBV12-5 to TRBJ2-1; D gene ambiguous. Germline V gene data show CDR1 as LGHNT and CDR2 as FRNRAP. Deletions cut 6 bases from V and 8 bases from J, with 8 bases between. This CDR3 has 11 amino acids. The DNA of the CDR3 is TGTGCTAGTGGCCGCGTAGATGAGCAGTTCTTC. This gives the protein CASGRVDEQFF.

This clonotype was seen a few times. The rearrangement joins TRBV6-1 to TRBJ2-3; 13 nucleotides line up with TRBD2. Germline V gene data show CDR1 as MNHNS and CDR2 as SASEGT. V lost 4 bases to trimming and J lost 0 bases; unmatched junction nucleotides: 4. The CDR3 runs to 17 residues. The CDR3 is CASSVRTSGGSTDTQYF. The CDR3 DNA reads TGTGCCAGCAGTGTGAGGACTAGCGGGGGAAGCACAGATACGCAGTATTTT.

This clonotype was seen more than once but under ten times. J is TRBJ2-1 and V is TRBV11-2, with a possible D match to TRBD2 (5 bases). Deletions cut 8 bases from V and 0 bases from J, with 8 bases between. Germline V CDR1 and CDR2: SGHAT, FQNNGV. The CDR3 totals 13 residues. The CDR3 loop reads CASGLFSYNEQFF. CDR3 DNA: TGTGCCAGCGGACTCTTCTCCTACAATGAGCAGTTCTTC.

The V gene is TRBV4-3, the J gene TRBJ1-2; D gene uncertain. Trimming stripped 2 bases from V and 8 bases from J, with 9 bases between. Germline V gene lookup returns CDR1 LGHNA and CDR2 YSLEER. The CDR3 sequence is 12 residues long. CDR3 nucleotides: TGCGCCAGCAGCCAAAACTCCGGAGGCTACACCTTC. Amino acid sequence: CASSQNSGGYTF.

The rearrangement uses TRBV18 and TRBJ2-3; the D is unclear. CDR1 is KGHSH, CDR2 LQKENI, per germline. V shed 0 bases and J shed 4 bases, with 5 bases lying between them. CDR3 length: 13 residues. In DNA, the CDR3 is TGTGCCAGCTCACCACCAGGGTCAGATACGCAGTATTTT. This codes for CASSPPGSDTQYF.

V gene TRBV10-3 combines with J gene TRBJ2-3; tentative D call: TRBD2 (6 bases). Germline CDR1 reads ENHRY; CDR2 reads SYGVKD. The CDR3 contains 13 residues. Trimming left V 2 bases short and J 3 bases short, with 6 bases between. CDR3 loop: CAISEGTTDTQYF. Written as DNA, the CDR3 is TGTGCCATCAGTGAGGGGACTACAGATACGCAGTATTTT.

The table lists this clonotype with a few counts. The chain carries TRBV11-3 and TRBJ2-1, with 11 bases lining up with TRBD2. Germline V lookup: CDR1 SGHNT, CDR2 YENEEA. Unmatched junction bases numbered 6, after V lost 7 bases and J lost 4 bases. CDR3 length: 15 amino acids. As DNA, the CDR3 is TGTGCCAGCAACAGACTAGCGGGGTTATACAATGAGCAGTTCTTC. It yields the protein CASNRLAGLYNEQFF.